These 5 T cell receptor beta chains originate from one sample sequenced in a study of regulatory T cells in long-lasting Graves disease. Both iRepertoire HTBI primers and Arm-PCR of CDR3 regions were used to build the TCR beta libraries. TCRdb analysed the multiplex PCR reads with MiXCR anew, one entry per CDR3 protein. This sample has over 500,000 distinct CDR3 sequences, with 16% found just once. Time point given: newly diagnosed GD, antithyroid drugs for less than 3 months. The TCR library used RNA extracted from PBMCs. These records were also assigned to another study, of T cells in Graves' hyperthyroidism and ophthalmopathy.

Sequenced here: peripheral blood mononuclear cells (PBMCs), sampled at new diagnosis, from a patient treated with antithyroid drugs. The origin of the receptors is a woman between 25 and 40 years old with Graves disease.

This clonotype has just a few counts. The chain recombines TRBV30 with TRBJ2-6; perhaps D is TRBD1 or TRBD2 (5 bases each). The V end was cut by 2 bases, the J end by 0 bases, with 11 bases between. This CDR3 spans 16 amino acids. CDR1 and CDR2 (germline): GTSNPN, SVGIG (reference sequence). The CDR3 DNA reads as TGTGCCTGGAGTCGGTACGGGACCTCTGGGGCCAACGTCCTGACTTTC. This sequence encodes CAWSRYGTSGANVLTF.

This clonotype was seen ten or more times. The J gene is TRBJ2-1, the V gene TRBV19, with 8 positions matching TRBD2. This CDR3 is 18 amino acids long. Germline V CDR1 and CDR2: LNHDA, SQIVND (reference sequence). V lost 9 bases and J lost 7; bases outside the gene matches: 23. This CDR3 reads CASRKIGGGSGNENEQFF. DNA for the CDR3: TGTGCCAGCCGAAAAATCGGGGGGGGTAGCGGGAACGAGAATGAGCAGTTCTTC.

This clonotype was seen many times. Written as DNA, the CDR3 is TGCGCCAGCAGGGACAAAGGGGGTGAGGTCGGATGGGAGACCCAGTACTTC. This encodes CASRDKGGEVGWETQYF. The chain recombines TRBV10-1 with TRBJ2-5, with D possibly matching TRBD1 (6 bases). The CDR3 is 17 amino acids. With 6 bases removed from V and 5 bases from J, the gap between germline ends came to 25 bases. The V gene's germline CDR1 is WNHNN and CDR2 SYGVQD (reference sequence).

This chain joins TRBV6-9 and TRBJ1-4; no clear D. CDR3 length: 16 amino acids. Germline loops: CDR1 MNHGY, CDR2 SVAAGI. Trimming shortened V by 3 bases and J by 8 bases, and 19 bases separated the two germline ends. CDR3 nucleotides: TGTGCCAGCAGTTACAAGATGGCGGGGATACCAGAAAAACTGTTTTTT. It is translated as CASSYKMAGIPEKLFF.

Worth noting for this clonotype: One end of the junction does not line up with germline, which may come from a read error. The CDR3 sequence: CAGSIEGNGNQPQHF. The CDR3 DNA sequence: TGTGCCGGTAGTATTGAAGGGAATGGCAATCAGCCCCAGCATTTT. The chain combines TRBV19 with TRBJ1-5; D gene uncertain. The CDR3 totals 15 residues. CDR1 is LNHDA and CDR2 is SQIVND in the germline V gene (reference sequence).